A single sample is the source of the 32 T cell receptor beta chains below, sequenced in a study of T cells in Graves' hyperthyroidism and ophthalmopathy (dated by TCRdb to between 2018 and 2021). Receptors were amplified or captured by multiplex PCR. The sequencing machine was an Illumina HiSeq 2000. The TCR beta CDR3 regions were amplified from the RNA transcripts. A first-round RT-PCR of the TCR CDR3 used the HTBI primer set with the Qiagen OneStep RT-PCR kit. In-frame beta chains were kept once TCRdb had trimmed the public reads at Q25 with fastp and called clones with MiXCR. Entries are consolidated by CDR3 protein sequence, retaining the most common genes and DNA. The table for this sample lists 560,000 or so distinct CDR3 sequences; about 43% of them were counted only once. 8.2% of the sample is held by the ten biggest clonotypes. Material for sequencing was peripheral blood or thyroid tissue (not recorded which). All receptors derive from a young woman with Graves' hyperthyroidism. Donor details come from another sample of the same person, matched by shared clones.

This chain links TRBV19 with TRBJ1-5, with TRBD1 matching over 7 bases. Germline lookup yields CDR1 LNHDA and CDR2 SQIVND (reference sequence). The V segment lost 9 bases and the J segment 0 bases; nucleotides outside the gene matches: 20. The CDR3 runs to 19 residues. The CDR3 DNA reads as TGTGCCAGCAGCTTAGTTGTGACAGGGCTTAACAATAGCAATCAGCCCCAGCATTTT. It translates to CASSLVVTGLNNSNQPQHF.

There are a few counts of this clonotype. The chain recombines TRBV2 with TRBJ2-3; D possibly corresponds to TRBD2 (6 bases). Per germline, CDR1 SNHLY and CDR2 FYNNEI. The CDR3 contains 14 residues. V was trimmed by 1 base and J by 5 bases, leaving 10 bases between them. The CDR3: CASSEGLVGDTQYF. In nucleotides, the CDR3 is TGTGCCAGCAGTGAAGGACTAGTCGGAGATACGCAGTATTTT.

DNA of the CDR3: TGTGCCAGCAGCCAACCCAGGGAGTCTCCTGCAACTAATGAAAAACTGTTTTTT. Translating it yields CASSQPRESPATNEKLFF. The chain combines TRBV3-1 with TRBJ1-4; D is possibly TRBD1 (5 bases). Trimming took off 2 bases at V and 0 bases at J, with 16 bases between the two ends. Germline CDR1 is LGHDT and CDR2 is YNNKEL (reference sequence). The CDR3 totals 18 residues. The full variable domain, its missing parts supplied by reference TRBV3-1 and TRBJ1-4, is DTAVSQTPKYLVTQMGNDKSIKCEQNLGHDTMYWYKQDSKKFLKIMFSYNNKELIINETVPNRFSPKSPDKAHLNLHINSLELGDSAVYFCASSQPRESPATNEKLFFGSGTQLSVL.

The count of this clonotype is one. The gene calls are TRBV29-1 and TRBJ1-2; 10 bases are shared with TRBD1. V dropped 7 bases and J dropped 4; count of bases not matched to a gene: 9. Germline loops: CDR1 SQVTM, CDR2 ANQGSEA. This CDR3 is 14 amino acids long. The CDR3 coding sequence is TGCAGCGCGAGACAGGGGGCCACACTCTATGGCTACACCTTC. This encodes CSARQGATLYGYTF.

The chain couples TRBV5-8 to TRBJ1-3; the match to TRBD1 covers 9 bases. V lost 4 bases and J lost 3; bases outside the gene matches: 5. The length of the CDR3 is 15 residues. Germline assignment: CDR1 SGHTS and CDR2 YDEGEE. The CDR3 loop is CASSPGQGDGNTIYF. Here the CDR3 DNA reads TGTGCCAGCAGCCCGGGACAGGGAGATGGAAACACCATATATTTT.

This clonotype was seen at least ten times. This chain joins TRBV29-1 and TRBJ1-2, with 10 bases that match TRBD1. The germline V gene encodes CDR1 SQVTM and CDR2 ANQGSEA. The CDR3 covers 13 residues. The V and J ends lost 6 bases and 4 bases, in that order; junction bases with no gene match: 5. CDR3 residues: CSVPTGGSYGYTF. In DNA form, the CDR3 reads TGCAGCGTCCCGACAGGGGGCAGCTATGGCTACACCTTC.

V gene TRBV5-1 combines with J gene TRBJ1-1, with TRBD1 as a possible D gene (5 bases). Germline V gives CDR1 SGHRS, CDR2 YFSETQ. The CDR3 has 13 amino acids. Trimming removed 0 bases from V and 7 bases from J, with 10 bases in between. Here the CDR3 DNA reads TGCGCCAGCAGCTTGGGGGGACGGAGTGAAGCTTTCTTT. It codes for CASSLGGRSEAFF.

This clonotype was picked up many times. The chain uses TRBV24-1 and TRBJ1-1, with D tentatively TRBD1 (5 bases). CDR3 size: 13 residues. V lost 6 bases to trimming and J lost 3 bases, with 10 bases between them. The germline gives CDR1 KGHDR, CDR2 SFDVKD. CDR3 DNA: TGTGCCACCAGTCATAAGGGGTACACTGAAGCTTTCTTT. Translated, it gives CATSHKGYTEAFF.

The gene calls are TRBV20-1 and TRBJ1-4; the D is unclear. The V end lost 4 bases, the J end lost 8 bases, and 8 bases lay between the germline ends. Germline CDR1 is DFQATT and CDR2 is SNEGSKA (reference sequence). The CDR3 spans 11 residues. The CDR3 DNA reads as TGCAGTGCTATCCAGATGGAAAAACTGTTTTTT. Encoded protein: CSAIQMEKLFF.

V and J are TRBV14 and TRBJ1-3; D gene uncertain. The CDR3 has 14 residues. CDR1 and CDR2 from the germline V gene are SGHDN and FVKESK. V lost 4 bases, J lost 2 bases, and 9 bases lay in between. CDR3 DNA sequence: TGTGCCAGCAGCCCGAGAGAGACTGGAAACACCATATATTTT. Encoded protein: CASSPRETGNTIYF.

This clonotype has a count of ten or more. The V and J genes are TRBV19 and TRBJ1-1; D is perhaps TRBD1 (6 bases). The germline CDR1 and CDR2 sequences are LNHDA and SQIVND (reference sequence). Trimming stripped 9 bases from V and 2 bases from J, with 16 bases between. CDR3 size: 14 residues. CDR3 loop: CASSPGQTNTEAFF. The CDR3 DNA reads TGTGCCAGCAGTCCAGGACAGACAAACACTGAAGCTTTCTTT. Filled out from reference TRBV19 and TRBJ1-1, the complete variable domain reads DGGITQSPKYLFRKEGQNVTLSCEQNLNHDAMYWYRQDPGQGLRLIYYSQIVNDFQKGDIAEGYSVSREKKESFPLTVTSAQKNPTAFYLCASSPGQTNTEAFFGQGTRLTVV.

The V and J genes are TRBV9 and TRBJ1-2, with D possibly TRBD1 on 5 matching bases. Germline V gene lookup returns CDR1 SGDLS and CDR2 YYNGEE. V was clipped by 7 bases and J by 8 bases, with 24 bases between them. The CDR3 contains 15 residues. This CDR3 is CASSPPSGGVDGYTF. DNA for the CDR3: TGTGCCAGCTCACCACCATCCGGGGGGGTGGACGGCTACACCTTC.

This clonotype was seen only a few times. CDR3 residues: CAWSPLQQAEQYF. The CDR3 bases are TGTGCCTGGAGTCCTCTCCAGCAGGCCGAGCAGTACTTC. V is TRBV25-1 and J is TRBJ2-7; the D is unclear. The CDR3 is made up of 13 amino acids. Trimming removed 11 bases from V and 6 bases from J, with 20 bases in between. Germline CDR1 MGHDK, CDR2 SYGVNS.

Details on this clonotype: No DNA is shown, since the ends of the CDR3 on it are uncertain; the CDR3 is the one TCRdb lists. The rearrangement links TRBV25-1 to TRBJ1-2. The V gene's germline CDR1 is MGHDK and CDR2 SYGVNS. The CDR3 spans 14 residues, counting both ends. CDR3 sequence reads: CACSASVDGYGYTF.

Only a few counts were recorded for this clonotype. J is TRBJ1-4 and V is TRBV19; D is undetermined. The germline gives CDR1 LNHDA, CDR2 SQIVND (reference sequence). V shed 4 bases and J shed 4 bases, with 10 bases lying between them. CDR3 length: 14 residues. Here the CDR3 reads CASSTSPNNEKLFF. The CDR3, as DNA: TGTGCCAGTAGTACCTCCCCGAATAATGAAAAACTGTTTTTT.

This clonotype was counted ten times or more. V usage is TRBV10-3 and J usage is TRBJ2-7; TRBD2 matches 11 bases. Germline CDR1 reads ENHRY; CDR2 reads SYGVKD. CDR3 length equals 14 residues. The J segment lost 6 bases and the V segment lost 8 bases, leaving 9 bases of the junction unmatched. Here the CDR3 reads CAIGETSGTFEQYF. The CDR3 DNA reads TGTGCCATCGGGGAGACTAGCGGGACGTTCGAGCAGTACTTC.

This clonotype has a count of ten or more. J is TRBJ2-7 and V is TRBV15, with TRBD2 as a possible D gene (6 bases). Trimming removed 9 bases at V and 3 bases at J, with 12 bases between. The length of the CDR3 is 12 residues. Germline CDR1 is LNHNV and CDR2 is YYDKDF (reference sequence). CDR3: CATRDSNYEQYF. The CDR3 coding sequence is TGTGCCACGCGGGACTCAAACTACGAGCAGTACTTC.

This sequence joins TRBV29-1 and TRBJ1-1, with 7 bases that match TRBD1. The CDR3 is made up of 14 amino acids. Germline-derived CDR1 and CDR2 are SQVTM and ANQGSEA. V gave up 6 bases and J gave up 0 bases; unmatched junction bases: 7. The DNA for the CDR3 is TGCAGCGTAGGGGGCGGACACATGAACACTGAAGCTTTCTTT. Amino acid sequence: CSVGGGHMNTEAFF.

The chain couples TRBV7-2 to TRBJ2-2; 8 positions agree with TRBD1. The germline gives CDR1 SGHTA, CDR2 FQGNSA. V gave up 4 bases and J gave up 6 bases; unmatched junction bases: 10. The CDR3 is made up of 16 amino acids. The CDR3 DNA sequence: TGTGCCAGCAGCTCCTCCGGGACAGGCCTGCCCGGGGAGCTGTTTTTT. This codes for CASSSSGTGLPGELFF.

The rearrangement joins TRBV19 to TRBJ1-5; the D is unclear. Trimming took off 1 base at V and 5 bases at J, with 6 bases between the two ends. The germline V gene encodes CDR1 LNHDA and CDR2 SQIVND (reference sequence). CDR3 length: 13 residues. The CDR3 bases are TGTGCCAGTAGTATAGCTGAAGATCAGCCCCAGCATTTT. Translated, it gives CASSIAEDQPQHF.

This clonotype has a count of ten or more. CDR3 nucleotide sequence: TGTGCCAGCAGTGGACTAGGACAGGCCCGAGGTTCACCCCTCCACTTT. This sequence encodes CASSGLGQARGSPLHF. The V gene is TRBV2, the J gene TRBJ1-6; 7 positions agree with TRBD1. The CDR3 has 16 amino acids. Germline CDR1 and CDR2: SNHLY and FYNNEI. After removal of 4 bases from V and 9 bases from J, the junction contained 12 bases not matched to a gene.

The rearrangement uses TRBV2 and TRBJ1-6, with D hard to call. V was pared by 5 bases and J by 6 bases, with 8 bases between. CDR3 length equals 13 residues. Germline V lookup: CDR1 SNHLY, CDR2 FYNNEI. The CDR3 bases are TGTGCCAGCAGTCGGGAGGCTAATTCACCCCTCCACTTT. Amino acid sequence: CASSREANSPLHF.

The gene calls are TRBV20-1 and TRBJ2-7; 7 nucleotides line up with TRBD2. Germline V lookup: CDR1 DFQATT, CDR2 SNEGSKA (reference sequence). This CDR3 spans 12 amino acids. With V trimmed by 3 bases and J by 7 bases, 6 bases remained unmatched. CDR3 in amino acids: CSASPTLAEQYF. The CDR3 nucleotides are TGCAGTGCTAGCCCCACACTAGCGGAGCAGTACTTC.

A word on this clonotype: This may arise from a read error, as a much more abundant clone is one base away. The chain employs TRBV2 and TRBJ2-5; no definite D call. This CDR3 spans 11 amino acids. Trimming took 5 bases from V and 7 from J, leaving 8 bases between them. Germline V gene lookup returns CDR1 SNHLY and CDR2 FYNNEI. For the CDR3, the DNA is TGTGCCAGCAGTTACTCTCGGACCCAGTACTTC. Translating it yields CASSYSRTQYF.

V is TRBV7-9 and J is TRBJ1-3; D is possibly TRBD1 (6 bases). The germline V gene encodes CDR1 SEHNR and CDR2 FQNEAQ (reference sequence). V lost 5 bases, J lost 2 bases, and 19 bases lay in between. The CDR3 is made up of 17 amino acids. The chain's CDR3 is CASSHHPQGYAGNTIYF. The CDR3 bases are TGTGCCAGCAGCCACCACCCTCAGGGGTACGCTGGAAACACCATATATTTT.

The chain links TRBV15 to TRBJ1-1, with D unclear. Germline CDR1 reads LNHNV; CDR2 reads YYDKDF (reference sequence). The CDR3 sequence is 15 residues long. The V end was cut by 0 bases, the J end by 1 base, with 9 bases between. CDR3 in amino acids: CATSRDRPGNTEAFF. CDR3 DNA: TGTGCCACCAGCAGAGATCGGCCTGGGAACACTGAAGCTTTCTTT.

The chain combines TRBV9 with TRBJ1-1; D is ambiguous. There are 12 residues in the CDR3. The V end lost 8 bases, the J end lost 5 bases, and 13 bases lay between the germline ends. Germline V gives CDR1 SGDLS, CDR2 YYNGEE. The CDR3 region is CASATVGTEAFF. The CDR3 DNA follows: TGTGCCAGTGCTACCGTAGGGACTGAAGCTTTCTTT.

This clonotype came up many times. The genes are TRBV10-3 and TRBJ1-3, with TRBD1 as a possible D gene (6 bases). Germline CDR1 is ENHRY and CDR2 is SYGVKD. The ends were cut back, 6 bases at V and 0 bases at J, with 6 bases in the middle. The CDR3 has 13 residues. CDR3 sequence (DNA): TGTGCCATCAGGGACAGCTCTGGAAACACCATATATTTT. Amino acid sequence: CAIRDSSGNTIYF.

The chain employs TRBV19 and TRBJ2-5; 10 bases map to TRBD1. The CDR3 length is 14 residues. The germline V gene has CDR1 LNHDA and CDR2 SQIVND (reference sequence). J was trimmed by 11 bases and V by 6 bases; bases with no gene match: 12. CDR3 sequence reads: CASRDRGDQPQQYF. The CDR3 DNA is TGTGCCAGTAGGGACAGGGGGGACCAGCCCCAGCAGTACTTC. The full variable domain, in which reference TRBV19 and TRBJ2-5 provide the parts outside the CDR3, is DGGITQSPKYLFRKEGQNVTLSCEQNLNHDAMYWYRQDPGQGLRLIYYSQIVNDFQKGDIAEGYSVSREKKESFPLTVTSAQKNPTAFYLCASRDRGDQPQQYFGPGTRLLVL.

This clonotype was recorded at least ten times. The chain joins TRBV10-3 to TRBJ2-2; tentative D call: TRBD1 (5 bases). The CDR3 totals 12 residues. CDR1 is ENHRY, CDR2 SYGVKD, per germline. Trimming removed 4 bases at V and 7 bases at J, with 7 bases between. The CDR3 region has the DNA TGTGCCATCAGTGTCCAGGGCGGGGAGCTGTTTTTT. Amino acids: CAISVQGGELFF.

With respect to this clonotype: A clone one base away is much larger, so this may be a read error. Since no conserved phenylalanine or tryptophan closes the CDR3, a read error is the likely cause. The chain carries TRBV6-6 and TRBJ1-2; D possibly corresponds to TRBD1 (5 bases). Germline V gene data show CDR1 as MNHNY and CDR2 as SVGAGI (reference sequence). The CDR3 loop spans 15 amino acids. The CDR3 bases are TGTGCCATCAGTGATCGAGGGGAAGGGTTCGGTGGCTACACCTCC. This sequence encodes CAISDRGEGFGGYTS.

This clonotype turned up a few times. The junction shows a germline mismatch at one end, possibly a read error. V and J are TRBV7-9 and TRBJ1-2; no clear D. This CDR3 is built from 15 residues. In germline, CDR1 is SEHNR, CDR2 FQNEAQ (reference sequence). The CDR3 here is CASSQVPPGSAGYTF. CDR3 DNA: TGCGCCAGCAGCCAAGTCCCGCCGGGGTCGGCTGGCTACACCTTC.